The rows below give T cell receptor beta chains drawn from one sample of a study of blood T cell repertoires in COVID-19. Some clones are missing from TCRdb's copy, which holds only in-frame ones; the method was immunoSEQ multiplex PCR. The table lists 110,000 or so clones, about 85% of them singletons. Material for sequencing was peripheral blood. Source of these receptors: a man aged 45-65 years with acute or convalescent COVID-19. CDR3s leave out the opening cysteine and the closing phenylalanine or tryptophan. Some rows have no size entry. The others give once, few or many, or a class for an expanded clone.

ASSQEEGTGNTEAF TRBJ1-1 TRBV4-2 few
ASSVAGGDTQY TRBJ2-3 TRBV9 .
ASSLSLVGLNTEAF TRBJ1-1 TRBV5-5 .
ASSHRGNVGNTIY TRBJ1-3 TRBV3-1/TRBV3-2 .
ASSREGSALAPQH TRBJ1-5 TRBV19 .
ASSRGTVPRGYGYT TRBJ1-2 TRBV28 .
ASSQDQGRNQPQH TRBJ1-5 TRBV3-1/TRBV3-2 once
ASSPSGGGNTIY TRBJ1-3 TRBV14 .
ASSQSIGVSGANVLT TRBJ2-6 TRBV3-1/TRBV3-2 .
ASRPQWDTGYYGYT TRBJ1-2 TRBV19 .
ASSLARQAGGGYT TRBJ1-2 TRBV7-2 .
ASSVHGGAGSDTQY TRBJ2-3 TRBV9 once
ASSTRQARQPQH TRBJ1-5 TRBV28 .
ASSRGQGNYGYT TRBJ1-2 TRBV19 .
AWAGQGNTIY TRBJ1-3 TRBV30 .
ASSWTGTGVRNGYT TRBJ1-2 TRBV5-6 few
ASSPDSGNTIY TRBJ1-3 TRBV7-3 .
ASQPGGRYHQPQH TRBJ1-5 TRBV28 once
ASSQEDSTFTEAF TRBJ1-1 TRBV14 .
ASSQLSVNSPLH TRBJ1-6 TRBV16 .
ASSRLTGVYSNQPQH TRBJ1-5 TRBV4-1 .
ASSPRVNEQF TRBJ2-1 TRBV19 .
ASSLLGRGRNTEAF TRBJ1-1 TRBV5-6 once
ASSDSRTGGSDTQY TRBJ2-3 TRBV28 .
ASSFGTANYGYT TRBJ1-2 TRBV11-2 .
ASSTQGTGELF TRBJ2-2 TRBV5-4 .
ASSRPTTATSGNTIY TRBJ1-3 TRBV3-1/TRBV3-2 few
ASSLTAGADQPQH TRBJ1-5 TRBV7-2 few
ATSEPGTGFGLDGYT TRBJ1-2 TRBV24-1 once
ASSPAAGRGEQF TRBJ2-1 TRBV3-1/TRBV3-2 .
ASSVAGGNEKLF TRBJ1-4 TRBV9 once
ASSQQGTGNTIY TRBJ1-3 TRBV3-1/TRBV3-2 .
AWSPGLNSGANVLT TRBJ2-6 TRBV30 .
ASSLGTSGATDTQY TRBJ2-3 TRBV5-1 .
ASSARGGLTDTQY TRBJ2-3 TRBV3-1/TRBV3-2 few
ATDRGQNTEAF TRBJ1-1 TRBV6-1 .
ASSQSTGKYEQY TRBJ2-7 TRBV3-1/TRBV3-2 .
AISPGQINQPQH TRBJ1-5 TRBV10-3 .
ASSQRGGGYT TRBJ1-2 TRBV6-5 once
ASSMFGGTEAF TRBJ1-1 TRBV2 once
ASSPPGTSNEKLF TRBJ1-4 TRBV28 .